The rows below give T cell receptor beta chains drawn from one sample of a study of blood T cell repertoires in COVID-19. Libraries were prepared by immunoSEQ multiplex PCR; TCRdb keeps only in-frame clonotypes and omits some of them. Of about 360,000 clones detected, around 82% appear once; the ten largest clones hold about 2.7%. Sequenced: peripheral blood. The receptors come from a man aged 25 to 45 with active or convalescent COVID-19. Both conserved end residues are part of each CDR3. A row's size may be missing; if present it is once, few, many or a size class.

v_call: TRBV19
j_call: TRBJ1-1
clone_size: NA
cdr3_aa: CASSAHTGAGWMGNTEAFF

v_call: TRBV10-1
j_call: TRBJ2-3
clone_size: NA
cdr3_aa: CASRTPGGREASTDTQYF

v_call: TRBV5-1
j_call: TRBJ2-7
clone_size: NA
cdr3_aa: CASGGTGNEQYF

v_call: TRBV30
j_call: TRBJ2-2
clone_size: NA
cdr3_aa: CAWLGAGRAGELFF

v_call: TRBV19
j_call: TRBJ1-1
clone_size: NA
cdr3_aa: CASSIVRGKDTEAFF

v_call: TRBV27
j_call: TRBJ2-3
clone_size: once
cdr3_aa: CASSGGEFTDTQYF

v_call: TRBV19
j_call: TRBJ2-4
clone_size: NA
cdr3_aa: CASSMVSSQNIQYF

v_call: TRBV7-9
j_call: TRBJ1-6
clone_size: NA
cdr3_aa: CASSLDSIYNSPLHF

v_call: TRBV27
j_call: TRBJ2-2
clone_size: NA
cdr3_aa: CASRQTPGTRLFQANTGELFF

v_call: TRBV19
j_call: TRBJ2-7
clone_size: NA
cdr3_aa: CDPLGREDYEQYF

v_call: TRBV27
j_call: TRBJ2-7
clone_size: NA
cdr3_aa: CASSLSPDRAYEQYF

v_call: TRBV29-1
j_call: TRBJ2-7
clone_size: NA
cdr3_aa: CSSRTGTYEQYF

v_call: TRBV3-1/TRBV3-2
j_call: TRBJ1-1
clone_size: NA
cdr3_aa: CASSQGRGIGANTEAFF

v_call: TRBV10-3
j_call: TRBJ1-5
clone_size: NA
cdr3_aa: CAISRTGGGQPQHF

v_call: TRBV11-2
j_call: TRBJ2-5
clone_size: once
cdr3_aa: CASSLWTEETQYF

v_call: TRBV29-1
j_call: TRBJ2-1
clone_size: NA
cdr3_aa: CSVPGQGSTWQFF

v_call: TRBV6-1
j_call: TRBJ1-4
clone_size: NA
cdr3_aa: CASSIQGLIREKLFF

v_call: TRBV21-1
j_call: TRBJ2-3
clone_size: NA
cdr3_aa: CASSKRGRMLTDTQYF

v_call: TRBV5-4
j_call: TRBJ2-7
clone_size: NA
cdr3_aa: CASSTDREMYEQYF

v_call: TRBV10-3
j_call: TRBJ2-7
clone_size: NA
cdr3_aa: CAIRAGGSYEQYF

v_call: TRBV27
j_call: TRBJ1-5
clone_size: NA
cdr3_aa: CASSSDSVGPQHF

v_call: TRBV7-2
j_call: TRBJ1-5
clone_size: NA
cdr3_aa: CASSSDRGNQPQHF

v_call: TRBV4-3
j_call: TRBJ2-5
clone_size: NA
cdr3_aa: CASSQDPGQQETQYF

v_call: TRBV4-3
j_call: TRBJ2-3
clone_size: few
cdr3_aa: CASSQAIAGYITDTQYF

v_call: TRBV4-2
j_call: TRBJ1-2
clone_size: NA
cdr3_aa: CASSSTGVDYGYTF

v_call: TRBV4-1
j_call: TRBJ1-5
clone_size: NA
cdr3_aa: CASSQGDRGPLQPQHF

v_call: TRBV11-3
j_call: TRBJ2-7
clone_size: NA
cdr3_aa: CASSFGTSGVTYEQYF

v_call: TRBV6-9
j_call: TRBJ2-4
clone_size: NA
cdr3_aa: CASRDPGYLAGGSSKNIQYF

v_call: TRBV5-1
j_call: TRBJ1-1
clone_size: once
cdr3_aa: CASSLEAANTEAFF

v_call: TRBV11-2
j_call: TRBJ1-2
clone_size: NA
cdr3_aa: CASSSGRVPTNYGYTF